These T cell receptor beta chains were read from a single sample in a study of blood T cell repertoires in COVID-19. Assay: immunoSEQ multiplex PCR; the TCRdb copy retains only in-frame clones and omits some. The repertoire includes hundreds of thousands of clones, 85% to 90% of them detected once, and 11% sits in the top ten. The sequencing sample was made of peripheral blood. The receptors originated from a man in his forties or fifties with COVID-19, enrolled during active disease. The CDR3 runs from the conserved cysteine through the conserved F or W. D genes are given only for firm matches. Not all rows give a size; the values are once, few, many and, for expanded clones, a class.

CDR3aa: CASSFSTRLGQSYNEQFF
v_gene: TRBV11-2
j_gene: TRBJ2-1
d_gene: -
abundance: -

CDR3aa: CASSPEGTGNTIYF
v_gene: TRBV18
j_gene: TRBJ1-3
d_gene: -
abundance: -

CDR3aa: CASSGDRGGTEAFF
v_gene: TRBV5-4
j_gene: TRBJ1-1
d_gene: TRBD1
abundance: -

CDR3aa: CASSWGLGSYEQYF
v_gene: TRBV5-4
j_gene: TRBJ2-7
d_gene: -
abundance: -

CDR3aa: CASQGSSYNEQFF
v_gene: TRBV6-5
j_gene: TRBJ2-1
d_gene: -
abundance: -

CDR3aa: CASSERVSKNIQYF
v_gene: TRBV6-1
j_gene: TRBJ2-4
d_gene: -
abundance: -

CDR3aa: CASTWDRGYGYTF
v_gene: TRBV19
j_gene: TRBJ1-2
d_gene: TRBD1
abundance: -

CDR3aa: CASSQARDRSSYEQYF
v_gene: TRBV3-1/TRBV3-2
j_gene: TRBJ2-7
d_gene: TRBD1
abundance: -

CDR3aa: CASSELAGDYNEQFF
v_gene: TRBV9
j_gene: TRBJ2-1
d_gene: TRBD2
abundance: -

CDR3aa: CASSYILTGELFF
v_gene: TRBV6-6
j_gene: TRBJ2-2
d_gene: -
abundance: -

CDR3aa: CASSSKPWNTEAFF
v_gene: TRBV28
j_gene: TRBJ1-1
d_gene: -
abundance: -

CDR3aa: CASSGRQGSNQPQHF
v_gene: TRBV3-1/TRBV3-2
j_gene: TRBJ1-5
d_gene: TRBD1
abundance: -

CDR3aa: CASSRGTSYEQYF
v_gene: TRBV4-3
j_gene: TRBJ2-7
d_gene: TRBD2
abundance: -

CDR3aa: CASSPSGLAGGRVGEQFF
v_gene: TRBV7-7
j_gene: TRBJ2-1
d_gene: TRBD2
abundance: -

CDR3aa: CAIARGQNTEAFF
v_gene: TRBV10-3
j_gene: TRBJ1-1
d_gene: TRBD1
abundance: -

CDR3aa: CASSSRDRAETQYF
v_gene: TRBV7-2
j_gene: TRBJ2-5
d_gene: TRBD1
abundance: -

CDR3aa: CSVEGQAGQPQHF
v_gene: TRBV29-1
j_gene: TRBJ1-5
d_gene: -
abundance: -

CDR3aa: CATRGTAEIGELFF
v_gene: TRBV15
j_gene: TRBJ2-2
d_gene: -
abundance: once

CDR3aa: CASSSTSEMLTGELFF
v_gene: TRBV7-3
j_gene: TRBJ2-2
d_gene: TRBD2
abundance: -

CDR3aa: CASSPRQENYGYTF
v_gene: TRBV5-1
j_gene: TRBJ1-2
d_gene: -
abundance: -

CDR3aa: CASSPGGYGYGYTF
v_gene: TRBV6-5
j_gene: TRBJ1-2
d_gene: TRBD1
abundance: -

CDR3aa: CASSPSGTGGVDGYTF
v_gene: TRBV18
j_gene: TRBJ1-2
d_gene: TRBD1
abundance: -

CDR3aa: CAIRGDSATYEQYF
v_gene: TRBV10-3
j_gene: TRBJ2-7
d_gene: TRBD1
abundance: -

CDR3aa: CASSMGARNGYTF
v_gene: TRBV19
j_gene: TRBJ1-2
d_gene: -
abundance: -

CDR3aa: CASSVGGQGRVSDEQYF
v_gene: TRBV9
j_gene: TRBJ2-7
d_gene: TRBD1
abundance: -

CDR3aa: CASSLRQGMNTEAFF
v_gene: TRBV7-8
j_gene: TRBJ1-1
d_gene: -
abundance: few

CDR3aa: CASSAFGGNTNEKLFF
v_gene: TRBV7-9
j_gene: TRBJ1-4
d_gene: -
abundance: -

CDR3aa: CASFFEVNQPQHF
v_gene: TRBV6-6
j_gene: TRBJ1-5
d_gene: -
abundance: -

CDR3aa: CASSQDEAGAAGANVLTF
v_gene: TRBV4-3
j_gene: TRBJ2-6
d_gene: TRBD2
abundance: -

CDR3aa: CASSLMAPGAGAIQYF
v_gene: TRBV7-3
j_gene: TRBJ2-4
d_gene: -
abundance: -

CDR3aa: CASSLGRRDRQETQYF
v_gene: TRBV11-3
j_gene: TRBJ2-5
d_gene: TRBD1
abundance: once

CDR3aa: CASSPSRLATGADTQYF
v_gene: TRBV7-3
j_gene: TRBJ2-3
d_gene: TRBD2
abundance: -

CDR3aa: CASSLRDRGLNGYTF
v_gene: TRBV6-5
j_gene: TRBJ1-2
d_gene: TRBD1
abundance: -

CDR3aa: CASSDRDRGFRQPQHF
v_gene: TRBV2
j_gene: TRBJ1-5
d_gene: TRBD1
abundance: -

CDR3aa: CASSPRGGQGNTEAFF
v_gene: TRBV11-2
j_gene: TRBJ1-1
d_gene: TRBD1
abundance: -

CDR3aa: CASSPRRGNTEAFF
v_gene: TRBV3-1/TRBV3-2
j_gene: TRBJ1-1
d_gene: -
abundance: -

CDR3aa: CASRIGGTEAFF
v_gene: TRBV12-3/TRBV12-4
j_gene: TRBJ1-1
d_gene: -
abundance: -

CDR3aa: CASSEARQYSGNTIYF
v_gene: TRBV6-1
j_gene: TRBJ1-3
d_gene: -
abundance: -

CDR3aa: CSVQTGAEGYTF
v_gene: TRBV29-1
j_gene: TRBJ1-2
d_gene: TRBD1
abundance: -

CDR3aa: CAWSRGGAHEQYF
v_gene: TRBV30
j_gene: TRBJ2-7
d_gene: -
abundance: -

CDR3aa: CASSQDLRTGTEQFF
v_gene: TRBV4-1
j_gene: TRBJ2-1
d_gene: TRBD1
abundance: -

CDR3aa: CASSYEAGGYEQYF
v_gene: TRBV6-2/TRBV6-3
j_gene: TRBJ2-7
d_gene: TRBD1
abundance: -

CDR3aa: CASSLVAGLNTEAFF
v_gene: TRBV5-1
j_gene: TRBJ1-1
d_gene: -
abundance: -

CDR3aa: CASSRGLITITEAFF
v_gene: TRBV4-3
j_gene: TRBJ1-1
d_gene: -
abundance: -

CDR3aa: CASSEAGQNYEQYF
v_gene: TRBV6-1
j_gene: TRBJ2-7
d_gene: TRBD1
abundance: once

CDR3aa: CASRQGYQPQHF
v_gene: TRBV19
j_gene: TRBJ1-5
d_gene: -
abundance: few

CDR3aa: CASNRGGHVGAQYF
v_gene: TRBV5-6
j_gene: TRBJ2-5
d_gene: -
abundance: -

CDR3aa: CSVVGGGIGELFF
v_gene: TRBV29-1
j_gene: TRBJ2-2
d_gene: TRBD2
abundance: -

CDR3aa: CASSQDRGQPQHF
v_gene: TRBV4-3
j_gene: TRBJ1-5
d_gene: -
abundance: -

CDR3aa: CASSPSGAGAKNIQYF
v_gene: TRBV5-6
j_gene: TRBJ2-4
d_gene: -
abundance: -

CDR3aa: CASSQHPLTPTYEQYF
v_gene: TRBV3-1/TRBV3-2
j_gene: TRBJ2-7
d_gene: -
abundance: -